A single sample gave rise to the 8 T cell receptor beta chains below, sequenced in a study of T cell responses to AZD1222 COVID-19 vaccine. Assay: immunoSEQ multiplex PCR; the TCRdb copy retains only in-frame clones and omits some. The data hold roughly 180,000 clones, with more than 85% observed a single time. The sample was peripheral blood, taken 28 days after the second AZD1222 dose. These receptors all stem from an adult who received the AZD1222 COVID-19 vaccine.

The V and J genes are TRBV4-3 and TRBJ2-2, with TRBD1 as a possible D gene (5 bases). V lost 0 bases, J lost 7 bases, and 15 bases lay in between. CDR3 size: 16 residues. Germline lookup yields CDR1 LGHNA and CDR2 YSLEER. Here the CDR3 reads CASSQEGWGLSGELFF. CDR3 coding DNA: TGCGCCAGCAGCCAAGAGGGATGGGGCTTAAGCGGGGAGCTGTTTTTT.

V and J are TRBV11-2 and TRBJ1-1; D is perhaps TRBD1 (5 bases). Germline V gives CDR1 SGHAT, CDR2 FQNNGV. V was cut by 6 bases and J by 4 bases, with 15 bases left in between. This CDR3 has 14 residues. DNA for the CDR3: TGTGCCAGCAGTCCGATGGTGGGGGGCACTGAAGCTTTCTTT. This sequence encodes CASSPMVGGTEAFF. The full variable domain, its missing parts supplied by reference TRBV11-2 and TRBJ1-1, is EAGVAQSPRYKIIEKRQSVAFWCNPISGHATLYWYQQILGQGPKLLIQFQNNGVVDDSQLPKDRFSAERLKGVDSTLKIQPAKLEDSAVYLCASSPMVGGTEAFFGQGTRLTVV.

The V and J genes are TRBV11-2 and TRBJ2-7; D gene uncertain. This CDR3 is built from 12 residues. V lost 2 bases and J 3 bases, leaving 5 bases between the germline ends. CDR1 and CDR2 from the germline V gene are SGHAT and FQNNGV. In nucleotides, the CDR3 is TGTGCCAGCAGCTTAAGCCTCTACGAGCAGTACTTC. Protein product: CASSLSLYEQYF.

This chain uses TRBV19 with TRBJ1-5; the D gene is possibly TRBD1 (6 bases). Germline V CDR1 and CDR2: LNHDA, SQIVND (reference sequence). The CDR3 totals 15 residues. V lost 3 bases, J lost 7 bases, and 16 bases lay in between. CDR3 protein: CASSMVAGVGQPQHF. Here the CDR3 DNA reads TGTGCCAGTAGTATGGTTGCAGGGGTGGGGCAGCCCCAGCATTTT.

This chain links TRBV2 with TRBJ1-5; weak D call: TRBD1 (6 bases). CDR3 length: 14 residues. The ends were cut back, 7 bases at V and 3 bases at J, with 13 bases in the middle. CDR1 SNHLY and CDR2 FYNNEI come from the germline V gene. The CDR3 DNA is TGTGCCAGCACTCCCGGACAGACCAATCAGCCCCAGCATTTT. Protein: CASTPGQTNQPQHF.

The chain recombines TRBV27 with TRBJ1-1; 9 nucleotides align to TRBD1. CDR3 length equals 19 residues. In germline, CDR1 is MNHEY, CDR2 SMNVEV (reference sequence). V lost 1 base to trimming and J lost 5 bases; unmatched junction nucleotides: 17. Here the CDR3 reads CASSLWPPGQGMRGTEAFF. The CDR3 coding sequence is TGTGCCAGCAGTTTATGGCCCCCGGGACAGGGAATGAGGGGTACTGAAGCTTTCTTT.

The chain links TRBV7-2 to TRBJ1-6; D may be TRBD1 (5 bases). Germline V CDR1 and CDR2: SGHTA, FQGNSA. V lost 5 bases and J lost 7, with 12 bases in between. The CDR3 has 14 amino acids. The CDR3 DNA reads TGTGCCAGCAGCCCGGGACTGAGAAATTCACCCCTCCACTTT. It is translated as CASSPGLRNSPLHF. The full variable domain, completed using reference TRBV7-2 and TRBJ1-6, is GAGVSQSPSNKVTEKGKDVELRCDPISGHTALYWYRQSLGQGLEFLIYFQGNSAPDKSGLPSDRFSAERTGGSVSTLTIQRTQQEDSAVYLCASSPGLRNSPLHFGNGTRLTVT.

V gene TRBV5-8 combines with J gene TRBJ1-5, with D possibly TRBD1 on 5 matching bases. Germline lookup yields CDR1 SGHTS and CDR2 YDEGEE. The V and J ends lost 7 bases and 3 bases respectively, with 11 bases between them. This CDR3 is 13 amino acids long. The CDR3 DNA sequence: TGTGCCAGCTCTCGGGGCCTCAATCAGCCCCAGCATTTT. It specifies CASSRGLNQPQHF.